Only one count was recorded for the clone carrying this TCR beta chain. No antigen is known for it. These data belong to a study of memory CD4+ T cells and cytomegalovirus serostatus. TCRdb's copy holds only in-frame clones and misses some; the assay was immunoSEQ multiplex PCR. The sample records just over 25,000 clones, approximately 71% being singletons. Study-wide results and limits: Repertoires predicted CMV serostatus with median bootstrapped AUC of 0.95. Of 150 to 200 reported CMV TCRbeta sequences, some 67 were found in memory CD4+ repertoires.

Deletions cut 2 bases from V and 0 bases from J, with 14 bases between. The CDR3 is made up of 17 amino acids. CDR1 and CDR2 (germline): MNHNS, SASEGT. The sort gate was single viable CD3+CD4+CD8-CD45RO+ cells for memory CD4+ T cells. CD4+ T cells were isolated by positive magnetic selection. The TCR sequence derives from an adult in good health and CMV-seronegative. The sample was memory CD4+ T cells from blood. The chain couples TRBV6-1 to TRBJ2-1, with D uncertain. The CDR3 sequence: CASSEQRNRGSYNEQFF. The CDR3 bases are TGTGCCAGCAGTGAACAAAGGAATCGCGGCTCCTACAATGAGCAGTTCTTC.